The clone carrying this T cell receptor (beta chain) was recorded only once. The CDR3 runs to 14 residues. Germline V gene data show CDR1 as SEHNR and CDR2 as FQNEAQ (reference sequence). V lost 5 bases and J lost 6; bases outside the gene matches: 6. Sequencing used immunoSEQ multiplex PCR; TCRdb keeps in-frame clones, though not all of them. Altogether approximately 510,000 clones are present, 75% to 85% being singletons, with the ten largest covering 10% to 15%. This sample stems from a study of shared clonotypes between healthy human individuals. Genomic DNA from unsorted samples was obtained from around 99 million PBMCs (per sample).

The chain employs TRBV7-9 and TRBJ1-1, with 10 bases aligning to TRBD1. The sample taken for sequencing was PBMCs. The TCR comes from a woman aged 40 to 50 in good health. Some clones in this sample may be carry-over from other donors' samples. The CDR3 sequence: CASSKDRGLAEAFF. CDR3 coding DNA: TGTGCCAGCAGCAAAGACAGGGGGCTCGCTGAAGCTTTCTTT.